This T cell receptor beta chain appears in the sequencing data of a study of blood T cell repertoires in COVID-19. On the study more broadly: COVID-19 samples, acute and convalescent, were from the United States, Italy and Spain. PBMCs, B-cell-depleted T cells, or T cells were the source of the cDNA or gDNA that made up the material.

The CDR3 length is 14 residues. Germline CDR1 reads MGHRA; CDR2 reads YSYEKL. Trimming took 0 bases from V and 3 from J, leaving 8 bases between them. In the original workflow: Amplified reference gene primers provided the basis for estimating nucleated cell counts. The data were produced by immunoSEQ multiplex PCR, yet TCRdb's version contains in-frame clones alone and is incomplete. That table is the source of V, J and clone size, and D and trimming were worked out from the DNA. The profile shows around 400,000 clones, approximately 88% of them singletons. The TCR sequence derives from a man aged 40-49 years with acute or convalescent COVID-19. The V gene is TRBV4-1, the J gene TRBJ1-2; a weak D match, TRBD1 (5 bases). Specimen: peripheral blood. CDR3 nucleotides: TGCGCCAGCAGCCAAGACAGGGCCTACTATGGCTACACCTTC. Its protein product is CASSQDRAYYGYTF.